This T cell receptor beta chain was identified during a study of OX40 agonist ivuxolimab in advanced cancers. Overall study context: All patients had ivuxolimab intravenously every 2 weeks at 0.01 to 10 mg/kg. The eligibility criteria allowed prior anti-PD-1, anti-PD-L1 or anti-CTLA-4 therapy, and 30% to 40% had some.

To note about this clone: Its antigen is currently unknown.

Germline V gene data show CDR1 as LGHNT and CDR2 as FRNRAP. The CDR3 loop spans 14 amino acids. The V end was cut by 5 bases, the J end by 0 bases, with 8 bases between. Study-level findings and limits: By week 6 at 0.1 to 3.0 mg/kg, blood CD4+ and CD8+ T cells had expanded clonally. Low levels of normalized T-cell clonal expansion also appeared in some nonresponders.

TCRdb's copy holds only in-frame clones and misses some; the assay was immunoSEQ multiplex PCR. The data hold about 58,000 clones, with approximately 87% observed a single time. The chain has TRBV12-5 and TRBJ2-1, with no clear D. The source was CD4+ or CD8+ T cells sorted from blood, collected in a trial of the OX40 agonist ivuxolimab. This sequence was found in an adult with an advanced solid tumor such as melanoma, head and neck, liver or kidney cancer. CDR3 loop: CASGIGDSYNEQFF. CDR3 nucleotides: TGTGCTAGTGGTATTGGGGACTCCTACAATGAGCAGTTCTTC.